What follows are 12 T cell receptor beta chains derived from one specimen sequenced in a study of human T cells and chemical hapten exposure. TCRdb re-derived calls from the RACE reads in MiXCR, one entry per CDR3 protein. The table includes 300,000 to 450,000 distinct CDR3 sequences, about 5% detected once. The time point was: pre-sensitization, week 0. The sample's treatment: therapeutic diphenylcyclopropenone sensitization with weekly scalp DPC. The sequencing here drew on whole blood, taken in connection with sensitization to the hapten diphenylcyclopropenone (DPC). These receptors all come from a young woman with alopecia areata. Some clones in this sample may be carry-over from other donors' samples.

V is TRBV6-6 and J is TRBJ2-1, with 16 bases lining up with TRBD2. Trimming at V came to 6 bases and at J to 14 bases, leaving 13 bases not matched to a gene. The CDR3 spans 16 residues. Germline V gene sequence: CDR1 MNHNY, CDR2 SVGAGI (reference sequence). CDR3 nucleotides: TGTGCCAGCAGGTCCCTCGCGGGACTAGCGGGGGGGCAAGAGTTCTTC. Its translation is CASRSLAGLAGGQEFF.

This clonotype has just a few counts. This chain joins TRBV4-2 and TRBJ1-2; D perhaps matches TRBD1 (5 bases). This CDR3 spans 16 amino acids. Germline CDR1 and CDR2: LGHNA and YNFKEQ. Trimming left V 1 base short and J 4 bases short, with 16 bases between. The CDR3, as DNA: TGTGCCAGCAGCCAAGGTGGGGGACTAACCCTCTATGGCTACACCTTC. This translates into CASSQGGGLTLYGYTF.

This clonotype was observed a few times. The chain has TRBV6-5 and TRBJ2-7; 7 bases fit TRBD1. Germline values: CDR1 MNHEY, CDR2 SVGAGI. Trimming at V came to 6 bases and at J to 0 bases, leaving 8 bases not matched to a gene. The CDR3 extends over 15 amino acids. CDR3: CASSPQQGFSYEQYF. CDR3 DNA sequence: TGTGCCAGCAGCCCCCAACAGGGGTTCTCCTACGAGCAGTACTTC.

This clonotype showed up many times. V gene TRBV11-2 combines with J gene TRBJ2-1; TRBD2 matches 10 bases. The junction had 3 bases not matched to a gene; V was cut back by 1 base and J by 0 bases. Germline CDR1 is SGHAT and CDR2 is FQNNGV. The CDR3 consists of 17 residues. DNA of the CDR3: TGTGCCAGCAGCTTAGCACTAGCGGGAAGCTCCTACAATGAGCAGTTCTTC. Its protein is CASSLALAGSSYNEQFF.

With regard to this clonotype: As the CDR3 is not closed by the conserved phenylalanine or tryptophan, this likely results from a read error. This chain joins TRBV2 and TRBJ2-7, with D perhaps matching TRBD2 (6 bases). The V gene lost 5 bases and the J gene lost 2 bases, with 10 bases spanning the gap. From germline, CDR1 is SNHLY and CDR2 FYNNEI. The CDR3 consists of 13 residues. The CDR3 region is CASSLGLPYEQYL. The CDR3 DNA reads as TGTGCCAGCAGTCTGGGACTGCCCTACGAGCAGTACCTC.

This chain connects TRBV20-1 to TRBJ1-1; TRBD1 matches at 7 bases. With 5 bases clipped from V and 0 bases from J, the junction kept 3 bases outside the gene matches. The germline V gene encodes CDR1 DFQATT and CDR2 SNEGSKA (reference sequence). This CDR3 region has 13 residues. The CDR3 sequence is CSALQGLNTEAFF. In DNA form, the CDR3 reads TGCAGTGCTTTACAGGGGCTGAACACTGAAGCTTTCTTT.

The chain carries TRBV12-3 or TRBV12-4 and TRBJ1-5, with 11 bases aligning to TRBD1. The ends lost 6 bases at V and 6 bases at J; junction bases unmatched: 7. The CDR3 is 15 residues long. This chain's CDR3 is CASSARDRGSQPQHF. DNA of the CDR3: TGTGCCAGCAGCGCCCGGGACAGGGGGTCTCAGCCCCAGCATTTT.

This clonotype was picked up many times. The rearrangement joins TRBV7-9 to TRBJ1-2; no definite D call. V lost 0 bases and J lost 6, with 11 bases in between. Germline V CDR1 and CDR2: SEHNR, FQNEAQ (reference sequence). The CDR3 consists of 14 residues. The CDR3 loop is CASSLAGGSDGYTF. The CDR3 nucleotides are TGTGCCAGCAGCTTAGCCGGTGGATCTGATGGCTACACCTTC.

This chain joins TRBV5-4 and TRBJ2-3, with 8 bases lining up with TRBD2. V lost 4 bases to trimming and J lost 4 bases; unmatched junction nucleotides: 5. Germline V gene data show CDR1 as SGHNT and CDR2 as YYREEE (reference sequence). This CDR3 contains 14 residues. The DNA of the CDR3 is TGTGCCAGCAGCGCTCCGACTAGCGCAGATACGCAGTATTTT. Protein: CASSAPTSADTQYF. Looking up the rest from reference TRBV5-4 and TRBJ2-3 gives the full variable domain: ETGVTQSPTHLIKTRGQQVTLRCSSQSGHNTVSWYQQALGQGPQFIFQYYREEENGRGNFPPRFSGLQFPNYSSELNVNALELDDSALYLCASSAPTSADTQYFGPGTRLTVL.

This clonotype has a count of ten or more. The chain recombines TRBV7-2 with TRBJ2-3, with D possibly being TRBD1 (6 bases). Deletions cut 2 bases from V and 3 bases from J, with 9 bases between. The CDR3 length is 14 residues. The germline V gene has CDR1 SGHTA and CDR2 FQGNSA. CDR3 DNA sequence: TGTGCCAGCAGCTTAAATGGACAGACAGATACGCAGTATTTT. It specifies CASSLNGQTDTQYF.

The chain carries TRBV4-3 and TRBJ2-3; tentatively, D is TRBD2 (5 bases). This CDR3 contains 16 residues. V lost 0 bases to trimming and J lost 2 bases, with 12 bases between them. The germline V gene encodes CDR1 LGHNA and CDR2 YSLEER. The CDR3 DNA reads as TGCGCCAGCAGCCAAGATAGAGGGCAGGTCACAGATACGCAGTATTTT. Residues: CASSQDRGQVTDTQYF.

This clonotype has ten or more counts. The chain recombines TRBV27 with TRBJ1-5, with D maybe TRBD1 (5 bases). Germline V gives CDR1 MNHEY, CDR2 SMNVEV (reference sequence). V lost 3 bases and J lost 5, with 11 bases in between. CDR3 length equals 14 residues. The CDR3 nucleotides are TGTGCCAGCAGTTTTTCAGGGAAGGATCAGCCCCAGCATTTT. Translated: CASSFSGKDQPQHF.